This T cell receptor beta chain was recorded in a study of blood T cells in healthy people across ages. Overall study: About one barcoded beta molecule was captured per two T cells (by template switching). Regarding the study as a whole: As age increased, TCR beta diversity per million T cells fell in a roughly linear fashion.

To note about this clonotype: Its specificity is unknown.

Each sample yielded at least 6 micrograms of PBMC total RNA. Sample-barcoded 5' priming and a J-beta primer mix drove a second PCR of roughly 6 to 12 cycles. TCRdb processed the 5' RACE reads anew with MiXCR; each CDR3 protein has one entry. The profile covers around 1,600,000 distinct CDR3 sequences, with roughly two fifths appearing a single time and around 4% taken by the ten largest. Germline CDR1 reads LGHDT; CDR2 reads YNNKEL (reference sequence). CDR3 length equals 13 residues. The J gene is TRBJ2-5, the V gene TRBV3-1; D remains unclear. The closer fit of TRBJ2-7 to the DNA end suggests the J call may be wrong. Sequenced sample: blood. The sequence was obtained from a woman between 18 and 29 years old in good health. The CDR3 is CASTSELANEQYF. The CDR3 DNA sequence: TGTGCCAGCACCTCCGAATTGGCGAACGAGCAGTACTTC.